This TCR beta chain came from a study of circulating and synovial CD4+ cells in juvenile arthritis. Donors were patients with active juvenile idiopathic arthritis. Cells were sorted as HLA-DR+CD14-CD3+CD4+CD25low/- from PBMCs. This table comes from immunoSEQ multiplex PCR, and its TCRdb copy is limited to in-frame clones, with some not included. The sample lists approximately 2,000 clones; around 90% were seen once. Germline V gene lookup returns CDR1 LGHNA and CDR2 YSLEER. Between the trimmed V and J ends, which lost 6 bases and 5 bases, there was a span of 11 bases. The CDR3 has 13 amino acids. Only one count was recorded for this clone.

The receptor was isolated from a human donor with juvenile idiopathic arthritis. The specimen sequenced was HLA-DR+ CD4+ T cells from blood. Noted subset: circulating pathogenic-like lymphocytes, sorted as HLA-DR+CD14-CD3+CD4+CD25low/- blood T cells. This chain joins TRBV4-3 and TRBJ2-1; D is possibly TRBD1 (6 bases). The CDR3 DNA follows: TGCGCCAGCAGTTGGGGGCCGAACAATGAGCAGTTCTTC. This encodes CASSWGPNNEQFF.